Below are 3 T cell receptor beta chains sequenced from a single sample in a study of CD8 T cells in ankylosing spondylitis. General study points: Apparently characteristic of ankylosing spondylitis blood was a TCR beta motif (roughly eight highly homologous variants).

Antigens for these TCRs are unknown. One entry per CDR3 protein results from TCRdb running MiXCR on the 5' RACE reads. The data show roughly 370,000 distinct CDR3 sequences, with under 25% seen just once and about a sixth held by the top ten. Sample: blood, either unsorted or a sorted T cell fraction (not recorded which). These receptors originate from a male donor with ankylosing spondylitis.

V is TRBV29-1 and J is TRBJ2-7; possible D gene TRBD1, 5 bases. This CDR3 has 14 residues. V lost 4 bases and J 2 bases, leaving 15 bases between the germline ends. Germline V gene data show CDR1 as SQVTM and CDR2 as ANQGSEA. Here the CDR3 DNA reads TGCAGCGTTGTTGGACACCTCACCGCCTACGAGCAGTACTTC. Amino acid sequence: CSVVGHLTAYEQYF.

This clonotype was seen at least ten times. This chain connects TRBV10-3 to TRBJ2-1; D is perhaps TRBD1 (6 bases). The CDR3 has 13 residues. In germline, CDR1 is ENHRY, CDR2 SYGVKD. V was trimmed by 4 bases and J by 10 bases, leaving 14 bases between them. The CDR3 protein is CAISAQGSGEQFF. The CDR3 bases are TGTGCCATCAGTGCGCAGGGGAGCGGAGAGCAGTTCTTC.

The chain combines TRBV3-1 with TRBJ2-5, with 7 bases lining up with TRBD1. The CDR3 is 16 amino acids. J gave up 1 base and V 2 bases, and 7 bases lay outside the gene matches. The V gene's germline CDR1 is LGHDT and CDR2 YNNKEL (reference sequence). The CDR3 bases are TGTGCCAGCAGCCAACCGGGACAGCGCTTCCAAGAGACCCAGTACTTC. Encoded protein: CASSQPGQRFQETQYF.